The 18 T cell receptor beta chains below all came from one sample that was sequenced in a study of PD-1 blockade in classical Hodgkin lymphoma. Patients all relapsed after autologous stem cell transplantation, and there was variation in brentuximab vedotin exposure. Profiled with immunoSEQ multiplex PCR; TCRdb holds only in-frame clones, not every one. Here the sample spans about 4,300 clones, roughly 67% being singletons. The sequencing used peripheral blood mononuclear cells (PBMCs), collected at baseline. These TCRs come from a human donor with classical Hodgkin lymphoma.

The V gene is TRBV6-5, the J gene TRBJ2-1; D unresolved. Germline V gives CDR1 MNHEY, CDR2 SVGAGI. The CDR3 has 12 residues. V was clipped by 8 bases and J by 4 bases, with 9 bases between them. CDR3 coding DNA: TGTGCCAGCGGGTCAAGGTACAATGAGCAGTTCTTC. Encoded protein: CASGSRYNEQFF.

As regards this clone: The CDR3 carries no conserved terminal phenylalanine or tryptophan, so it likely arises from a read error. It is unclear where the CDR3 begins or ends on the DNA, so no DNA is shown, and the CDR3 is as TCRdb lists it. The chain links TRBV20-1 to TRBJ2-3. Inclusive of both ends, the CDR3 amounts to 8 amino acids. Germline V gives CDR1 DFQATT, CDR2 SNEGSKA (reference sequence). CDR3 sequence reads: CSANNSQI.

The J gene is TRBJ1-4, the V gene TRBV29-1, with no clear D. Germline assignment: CDR1 SQVTM and CDR2 ANQGSEA. CDR3 length: 10 residues. Trimming cost V 2 bases and J 7 bases, with 2 bases left between them. The CDR3 DNA reads TGCAGCGTTGAAACTGAAAAACTGTTTTTT. This encodes CSVETEKLFF. Looking up the rest from reference TRBV29-1 and TRBJ1-4 gives the full variable domain: SAVISQKPSRDICQRGTSLTIQCQVDSQVTMMFWYRQQPGQSLTLIATANQGSEATYESGFVIDKFPISRPNLTFSTLTVSNMSPEDSSIYLCSVETEKLFFGSGTQLSVL.

This chain links TRBV7-2 with TRBJ1-1, with D possibly TRBD1 on 6 matching bases. The CDR3 spans 14 residues. Germline V gives CDR1 SGHTA, CDR2 FQGNSA. V dropped 0 bases and J dropped 6 bases, with 11 bases sitting between them. The CDR3 sequence is CASSLALQGSEAFF. In DNA form, the CDR3 reads TGTGCCAGCAGCTTAGCCCTACAGGGTTCTGAAGCTTTCTTT.

The rearrangement uses TRBV5-1 and TRBJ2-1; D unresolved. The CDR3 is made up of 12 amino acids. The germline gives CDR1 SGHRS, CDR2 YFSETQ. Trimming left V 1 base short and J 5 bases short, with 4 bases between. DNA of the CDR3: TGCGCCAGCAGCTTGTTTAACAATGAGCAGTTCTTC. Residues: CASSLFNNEQFF.

The V and J genes are TRBV14 and TRBJ2-5, with D hard to call. TRBJ2-7 matches the DNA end more closely, so the J call is doubtful. The germline V gene encodes CDR1 SGHDN and CDR2 FVKESK. The CDR3 loop spans 13 amino acids. The DNA for the CDR3 is TGTGCCAGCAGCCCCAAGCGCTCCTACGAGCAGTACTTC. Translation: CASSPKRSYEQYF.

This chain uses TRBV28 with TRBJ2-3; TRBD1 might be the D (5 bases). This CDR3 is 17 amino acids long. V lost 5 bases, J lost 2 bases, and 20 bases lay in between. CDR1 and CDR2 from the germline V gene are MDHEN and SYDVKM. CDR3 sequence: CASSPPPRVRSTDTQYF. CDR3 nucleotide sequence: TGTGCCAGCAGTCCCCCCCCCAGGGTAAGATCCACAGATACGCAGTATTTT.

V and J are TRBV4-3 and TRBJ2-6; no reliable D call. V dropped 0 bases and J dropped 0 bases, with 3 bases sitting between them. The CDR3 sequence is 15 residues long. The V gene's germline CDR1 is LGHNA and CDR2 YSLEER. CDR3 loop: CASSQDGSGANVLTF. CDR3 DNA sequence: TGCGCCAGCAGCCAAGATGGCTCTGGGGCCAACGTCCTGACTTTC.

This chain's CDR3 is CASSLPRATGEKYEQYF. In DNA, the CDR3 is TGCGCCAGCAGCCTTCCCCGGGCGACGGGGGAAAAGTACGAGCAGTACTTC. This chain connects TRBV5-1 to TRBJ2-7; tentative D call: TRBD2 (6 bases). Trimming took off 4 bases at V and 4 bases at J, with 24 bases between the two ends. CDR1 and CDR2 (germline): SGHRS, YFSETQ. The CDR3 loop spans 17 amino acids.

J is TRBJ1-2 and V is TRBV19; the D gene is possibly TRBD1 (6 bases). Per germline, CDR1 LNHDA and CDR2 SQIVND (reference sequence). The CDR3 covers 13 residues. The V end was cut by 7 bases, the J end by 6 bases, with 15 bases between. CDR3 region: CASKQGHINGYTF. DNA of the CDR3: TGTGCCAGTAAGCAGGGACATATAAATGGCTACACCTTC. Supplemented by reference TRBV19 and TRBJ1-2, the full variable domain reads DGGITQSPKYLFRKEGQNVTLSCEQNLNHDAMYWYRQDPGQGLRLIYYSQIVNDFQKGDIAEGYSVSREKKESFPLTVTSAQKNPTAFYLCASKQGHINGYTFGSGTRLTVV.

The genes are TRBV7-2 and TRBJ1-1; 12 bases agree with TRBD1. The CDR3 contains 14 residues. J gave up 1 base and V 6 bases, and 0 bases lay outside the gene matches. Germline assignment: CDR1 SGHTA and CDR2 FQGNSA. CDR3 sequence: CASRGQGANTEAFF. CDR3 DNA: TGTGCCAGCAGGGGACAGGGGGCGAACACTGAAGCTTTCTTT.

Concerning this clone itself: The junction differs from germline at one of its ends, possibly a read error. The CDR3 nucleotides are TGTGCCAGCAGCCCGACTGGATCCAAGCAGTTCTTC. Its translation is CASSPTGSKQFF. This rearrangement joins TRBV5-1 to TRBJ2-1; D is uncertain. Germline CDR1 reads SGHRS; CDR2 reads YFSETQ. CDR3 size: 12 residues.

This clone is medium-sized in the sample. The same CDR3 can be traced to other DNA sequences in this sample. The chain employs TRBV27 and TRBJ1-2; maybe TRBD1 (6 bases). V was shortened by 4 bases and J by 3 bases, with 15 bases between the two germline ends. CDR1 MNHEY and CDR2 SMNVEV come from the germline V gene (reference sequence). The CDR3 has 15 residues. CDR3 DNA sequence: TGTGCCAGCAGTTCGTCAGGGGCGTCTTACTATGGCTACACCTTC. The encoded protein is CASSSSGASYYGYTF.

The gene calls are TRBV10-2 and TRBJ1-1, with D perhaps TRBD1 (6 bases). The CDR3 consists of 13 residues. Germline values: CDR1 WSHSY, CDR2 SAAADI. The germline V and J ends were trimmed by 7 bases and 6 bases, with 15 bases remaining between them. The CDR3 protein is CASKPGAPSEAFF. The DNA of the CDR3 is TGCGCCAGCAAGCCAGGGGCTCCATCTGAAGCTTTCTTT.

V and J are TRBV4-1 and TRBJ2-7; D might be TRBD1 or TRBD2, each matching 5 bases. The germline V and J ends were trimmed by 1 base and 2 bases, with 12 bases remaining between them. Looked up from germline, CDR1 is MGHRA and CDR2 is YSYEKL. This CDR3 comprises 15 residues. The CDR3 nucleotides are TGCGCCAGCAGCCAAGGGGGGTCCAAACCCTACGAGCAGTACTTC. Translating it yields CASSQGGSKPYEQYF.

The V gene is TRBV5-1, the J gene TRBJ1-2; TRBD1 might be the D (5 bases). V lost 0 bases, J lost 6 bases, and 12 bases lay in between. The CDR3 runs 14 residues. CDR1 is SGHRS, CDR2 YFSETQ, per germline. CDR3: CASSLERGADGYTF. The CDR3 bases are TGCGCCAGCAGCTTGGAGAGGGGCGCTGATGGCTACACCTTC.

This chain links TRBV9 with TRBJ1-1; no clear D. Germline-derived CDR1 and CDR2 are SGDLS and YYNGEE. This CDR3 region has 16 residues. V was trimmed by 4 bases and J by 4 bases, leaving 20 bases between them. The CDR3 here is CASSPSPRLGSTEAFF. In DNA form, the CDR3 reads TGTGCCAGCAGCCCCTCTCCCCGGCTAGGAAGCACTGAAGCTTTCTTT.

The gene calls are TRBV5-1 and TRBJ2-1; TRBD1 aligns across 9 bases. This CDR3 contains 19 residues. Germline V gives CDR1 SGHRS, CDR2 YFSETQ. Germline trimming cut 1 base from V and 0 bases from J; bases unmatched to any gene: 11. The DNA of the CDR3 is TGCGCCAGCAGCTTGCGCGCGGCGAGGACAGGGGTCTCCTACAATGAGCAGTTCTTC. Its protein product is CASSLRAARTGVSYNEQFF.